These T cell receptor beta chains were read from a single sample in a study of blood T cell repertoires in COVID-19. Clones were read by immunoSEQ multiplex PCR, and TCRdb kept only the in-frame ones, dropping some. This table holds about 48,000 clones, about nine tenths found once. Sequencing input: peripheral blood. The receptors come from a man between 65 and 85 years old with acute or convalescent COVID-19. Both conserved end residues are part of each CDR3. A D gene is named only where the DNA matches it firmly. Rows may omit the clone size; those that give it use once, few, many or a size class.

v_gene	j_gene	d_gene	abundance	CDR3aa	CDR3nt
TRBV28	TRBJ1-6	-	-	CASSSKFSSYNSPLHF	TGTGCCAGCAGTTCGAAGTTTAGCTCCTATAATTCACCCCTCCACTTT
TRBV6-5	TRBJ1-6	-	-	CASSYLNSLRSPLHF	TGTGCCAGCAGTTATCTTAACAGCCTCAGGTCACCCCTCCACTTT
TRBV27	TRBJ2-6	-	-	CASSITGPGANVLTF	TGTGCCAGCAGTATTACAGGGCCTGGGGCCAACGTCCTGACTTTC
TRBV29-1	TRBJ2-7	TRBD2	medium-sized	CSVQFGGETYEQYF	TGCAGCGTTCAATTTGGGGGGGAAACCTACGAGCAGTACTTC
TRBV18	TRBJ2-1	TRBD2	-	CASSPPSGGHGEQFF	TGTGCCAGCTCACCACCTAGCGGGGGGCACGGGGAGCAGTTCTTC
TRBV30	TRBJ2-6	-	-	CAWSPSGGTYSGANVLTF	TGTGCCTGGAGTCCCTCAGGAGGAACCTACTCTGGGGCCAACGTCCTGACTTTC
TRBV6-6	TRBJ1-1	TRBD1	-	CASLEGQGGRTEAFF	TGTGCCAGCCTTGAAGGACAGGGAGGGAGGACTGAAGCTTTCTTT
TRBV3-1/TRBV3-2	TRBJ2-7	-	once	CASSQSEEQYF	TGTGCCAGCAGCCAAAGCGAAGAGCAGTACTTC
TRBV18	TRBJ1-4	TRBD1	-	CASSPGQGNEKLFF	TGTGCCAGCTCACCCGGACAGGGAAATGAAAAACTGTTTTTT
TRBV18	TRBJ1-4	-	-	CASSPESWEKLFF	TGTGCCAGCTCCCCCGAGAGTTGGGAAAAACTGTTTTTT
TRBV19	TRBJ1-5	TRBD1	few	CASSITTGEWFGNQPQHF	TGTGCCAGTAGTATTACGACAGGGGAGTGGTTCGGCAATCAGCCCCAGCATTTT
TRBV12-3/TRBV12-4	TRBJ1-2	TRBD1	-	CASSLDRGLGYTF	TGTGCCAGCAGTTTAGACAGGGGGCTTGGCTACACCTTC
TRBV19	TRBJ2-3	TRBD1	-	CASNRGDRGSTDTQYF	TGTGCCAGTAATCGGGGGGACAGGGGCTCCACAGATACGCAGTATTTT
TRBV7-8	TRBJ2-3	TRBD2	-	CASSLSPGGADTQYF	TGTGCCAGCAGCTTAAGTCCCGGGGGGGCAGATACGCAGTATTTT
TRBV18	TRBJ2-5	-	-	CASSQTFLETQYF	TGTGCCAGCTCCCAGACATTTTTAGAGACCCAGTACTTC
TRBV18	TRBJ1-5	-	-	CASSVGRDQPQHF	TGTGCCAGCTCCGTTGGGAGGGACCAGCCCCAGCATTTT
TRBV5-1	TRBJ1-2	-	-	CASSLERSVSYTF	TGCGCCAGCAGCTTGGAGCGGTCCGTGAGCTACACCTTC
TRBV18	TRBJ1-3	-	-	CASSPRTDPSGNTIYF	TGTGCCAGCTCACCAAGGACAGACCCCTCTGGAAACACCATATATTTT
TRBV2	TRBJ1-5	-	once	CASSEVTVNQPQHF	TGTGCCAGCAGTGAAGTGACAGTTAATCAGCCCCAGCATTTT
TRBV5-6	TRBJ2-1	-	-	CASSLEWFPYNEQFF	TGTGCCAGCAGCTTAGAGTGGTTTCCCTACAATGAGCAGTTCTTC
TRBV7-6	TRBJ2-7	TRBD1	-	CASSSPGTGGEEQYF	TGTGCCAGCAGCTCCCCCGGGACAGGGGGCGAAGAGCAGTACTTC
TRBV4-2	TRBJ1-1	TRBD1	-	CASSQTAGGAFF	TGTGCCAGCAGCCAAACGGCAGGGGGAGCTTTCTTT
TRBV7-3	TRBJ1-1	TRBD1	-	CASSFDRGREDTEAFF	TGTGCCAGCAGCTTCGACAGGGGGCGCGAGGATACTGAAGCTTTCTTT
TRBV6-5	TRBJ1-2	TRBD1	-	CASSNNRGGGYTF	TGTGCCAGCAGCAATAACAGGGGTGGGGGCTACACCTTC
TRBV6-5	TRBJ1-2	-	-	CASSYSGRGTYGYTF	TGTGCCAGCAGTTACTCGGGCAGGGGCACCTATGGCTACACCTTC
TRBV11-2	TRBJ1-1	TRBD1	-	CASSFRDRISTEAFF	TGTGCCAGCAGCTTCCGGGACAGGATTAGCACTGAAGCTTTCTTT
TRBV4-3	TRBJ2-7	-	-	CASSQDNSYEQYF	TGCGCCAGCAGCCAAGATAACAGCTACGAGCAGTACTTC
TRBV23-1	TRBJ1-1	TRBD1	-	CASSSGTGGDPEAFF	TGCGCCAGCAGTTCCGGGACAGGGGGCGATCCTGAAGCTTTCTTT
TRBV6-5	TRBJ1-6	-	-	CASSYRRSSYNSPLHF	TGTGCCAGCAGTTACCGACGGAGCTCCTATAATTCACCCCTCCACTTT
TRBV9	TRBJ2-1	TRBD1	-	CASSPGTVWTNEQFF	TGTGCCAGCAGCCCAGGGACAGTCTGGACGAATGAGCAGTTCTTC
TRBV29-1	TRBJ2-1	-	-	CSVAGGLSSYNEQFF	TGCAGCGTTGCAGGCGGGCTTAGCTCCTACAATGAGCAGTTCTTC
TRBV9	TRBJ1-2	TRBD1	-	CASSSRDRPYYGYTF	TGTGCCAGCAGCTCGCGGGACAGGCCTTACTATGGCTACACCTTC
TRBV3-1/TRBV3-2	TRBJ2-7	TRBD1	-	CASSQVLCGTGGDEQYF	TGTGCCAGCAGCCAAGTCTTGTGCGGGACAGGGGGCGACGAGCAGTACTTC
TRBV7-2	TRBJ1-1	-	-	CASSLHPVMNTEAFF	TGTGCCAGCAGCTTACACCCGGTCATGAACACTGAAGCTTTCTTT
TRBV3-1/TRBV3-2	TRBJ2-7	-	-	CASSQLTVSYEQYF	TGTGCCAGCAGCCAATTGACAGTCTCCTACGAGCAGTACTTC
TRBV28	TRBJ2-7	TRBD2	-	CASRGSGGARLYEQYF	TGTGCCAGCAGAGGTAGCGGGGGGGCTAGGCTCTACGAGCAGTACTTC
TRBV7-9	TRBJ1-1	TRBD1	-	CASSLQGVHTEAFF	TGTGCCAGCAGCTTACAGGGGGTGCACACTGAAGCTTTCTTT
TRBV27	TRBJ2-2	TRBD2	-	CASSLKRGGGTGELFF	TGTGCCAGCAGTTTAAAGCGGGGGGGCGGTACCGGGGAGCTGTTTTTT
TRBV3-1/TRBV3-2	TRBJ2-2	-	-	CASSQVDGGPSGELFF	TGTGCCAGCAGCCAAGTGGACGGGGGGCCCTCCGGGGAGCTGTTTTTT
TRBV16	TRBJ2-7	-	-	CASSRGRADEQYF	TGTGCCAGCAGCCGAGGTAGAGCCGACGAGCAGTACTTC
TRBV7-6	TRBJ1-1	-	-	CASSFRNNRKDGTEAFF	TGTGCCAGCAGCTTTAGAAACAACAGGAAGGACGGGACTGAAGCTTTCTTT
TRBV30	TRBJ1-3	-	-	CASGRRTWSGNTIYF	TGTGCCTCAGGGCGGCGGACGTGGTCTGGAAACACCATATATTTT
TRBV4-3	TRBJ2-5	TRBD1	-	CASSRTLLRGPETQYF	TGCGCCAGCAGCCGAACACTACTCAGGGGGCCGGAGACCCAGTACTTC
TRBV4-1	TRBJ1-4	TRBD1	-	CASSQRTGGNLVFF	TGCGCCAGCAGCCAAAGGACAGGGGGCAATTTAGTGTTTTTT
TRBV18	TRBJ1-1	TRBD1	-	CASSPTGQGGDEAFF	TGTGCCAGCTCACCGACCGGACAGGGAGGCGATGAAGCTTTCTTT
TRBV5-1	TRBJ2-7	-	-	CASSTSAGSYEQYF	TGCGCCAGCAGCACCTCCGCGGGCTCCTACGAGCAGTACTTC
TRBV30	TRBJ1-6	-	-	CAWSPGGPNSPLHF	TGTGCCTGGAGCCCTGGAGGGCCTAATTCACCCCTCCACTTT
TRBV6-5	TRBJ2-1	TRBD1	-	CASRDRESRNEQFF	TGTGCCAGCCGGGACAGGGAATCTCGCAATGAGCAGTTCTTC
TRBV6-5	TRBJ1-5	-	-	CASSPRDLGNQPQHF	TGTGCCAGCAGTCCCAGGGATTTGGGCAATCAGCCCCAGCATTTT
TRBV7-2	TRBJ2-1	TRBD2	-	CASSLLAGGRYNEQFF	TGTGCCAGCAGCTTACTAGCGGGGGGGCGGTACAATGAGCAGTTCTTC
TRBV6-5	TRBJ1-5	TRBD1	-	CASATGGVGQPQHF	TGTGCCAGCGCCACAGGGGGAGTAGGGCAGCCCCAGCATTTT
TRBV5-8	TRBJ1-2	TRBD1	-	CASSHRGGQGLFGYTF	TGTGCCAGCAGTCACCGGGGCGGACAGGGGTTATTTGGCTACACCTTC
TRBV11-2	TRBJ1-2	TRBD1	once	CASSSGTGILRGYTF	TGTGCCAGCAGCTCAGGGACAGGGATTCTGAGGGGCTACACCTTC
TRBV3-1/TRBV3-2	TRBJ1-5	-	once	CASSPRQCQHF	TGTGCCAGCAGCCCGAGACAGTGCCAGCATTTT
TRBV4-1	TRBJ2-7	TRBD1	-	CASSQDWQGAGEQYF	TGCGCCAGCAGCCAAGATTGGCAGGGGGCTGGGGAGCAGTACTTC
TRBV7-9	TRBJ2-7	-	-	CASSLEVGTPYEQYF	TGTGCCAGCAGCTTAGAGGTTGGGACACCCTACGAGCAGTACTTC
TRBV25-1	TRBJ1-2	-	-	CASSRNGGRNYGYTF	TGTGCCAGCAGCAGGAATGGTGGAAGAAACTATGGCTACACCTTC
TRBV2	TRBJ2-3	TRBD2	-	CASSEVAGGSTDTQYF	TGTGCCAGCAGTGAAGTAGCGGGGGGAAGCACAGATACGCAGTATTTT